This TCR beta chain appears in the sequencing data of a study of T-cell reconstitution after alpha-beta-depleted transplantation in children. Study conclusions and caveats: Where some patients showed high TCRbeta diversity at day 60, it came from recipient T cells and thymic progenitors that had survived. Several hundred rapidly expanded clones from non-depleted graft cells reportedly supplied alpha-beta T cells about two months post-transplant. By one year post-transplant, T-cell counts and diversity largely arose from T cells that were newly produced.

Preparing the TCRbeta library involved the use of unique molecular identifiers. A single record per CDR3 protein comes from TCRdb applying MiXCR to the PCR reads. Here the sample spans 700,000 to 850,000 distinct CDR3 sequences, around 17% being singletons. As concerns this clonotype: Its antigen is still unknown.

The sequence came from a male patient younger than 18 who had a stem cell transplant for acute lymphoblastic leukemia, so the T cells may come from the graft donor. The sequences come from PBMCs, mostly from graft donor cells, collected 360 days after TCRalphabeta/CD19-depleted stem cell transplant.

The CDR3 reads CAISAGGPLEQYF. CDR3 nucleotide sequence: TGTGCCATCAGTGCGGGCGGGCCCCTGGAGCAGTACTTC. The chain carries TRBV10-3 and TRBJ2-7; tentatively, D is TRBD2 (5 bases). CDR3 length: 13 residues. Trimming shortened V by 4 bases and J by 7 bases, and 14 bases separated the two germline ends. Germline CDR1 and CDR2: ENHRY and SYGVKD.